A selection of T cell receptor beta chains follows, all from one sample in a study of response to subunit inactivated influenza vaccine. TCRdb ran MiXCR on the RT-PCR reads and lists one entry per CDR3 protein. The table shows roughly 650,000 distinct CDR3 sequences, with around 15% occurring only once. Sequenced material: PBMCs from blood, taken about 14 days before vaccination. The receptors come from a man in his forties or fifties who received an inactivated influenza vaccine. CDR3s include the opening cysteine and the closing phenylalanine or tryptophan. Each record gives: CDR3 protein, D gene, V gene. D genes are given only for firm matches.

cdr3_aa: CASSQDFTEAFF
d_call: -
v_call: TRBV4-3

cdr3_aa: CASSQDGTGGWYQPQHF
d_call: TRBD1
v_call: TRBV4-1

cdr3_aa: CSARVRRGGYNEQFF
d_call: -
v_call: TRBV20-1

cdr3_aa: CASSFHRLNEKLFF
d_call: -
v_call: TRBV7-2

cdr3_aa: CASSLGEGVANVLTF
d_call: -
v_call: TRBV5-1

cdr3_aa: CALNRGSGMTDTQYF
d_call: -
v_call: TRBV30

cdr3_aa: CASSPGGDRVIEQYF
d_call: -
v_call: TRBV9

cdr3_aa: CSARDSGRSHNEQFF
d_call: TRBD2
v_call: TRBV20-1

cdr3_aa: CASRGGAYSNQPQHF
d_call: -
v_call: TRBV6-2/TRBV6-3

cdr3_aa: CASSARTGYNEQFF
d_call: TRBD1
v_call: TRBV9

cdr3_aa: CASSRLQLAGNGNEQYF
d_call: TRBD2
v_call: TRBV4-1

cdr3_aa: CASSFSGGVYGEQFF
d_call: TRBD2
v_call: TRBV27

cdr3_aa: CSADTNRDRVHEQYF
d_call: TRBD1
v_call: TRBV20-1

cdr3_aa: CSVGSGSTEAFF
d_call: -
v_call: TRBV29-1

cdr3_aa: CASTRDNNQPQHF
d_call: -
v_call: TRBV6-1

cdr3_aa: CASSLVGGPNNSPLHF
d_call: -
v_call: TRBV11-2

cdr3_aa: CASSYDDLPAQPQHF
d_call: -
v_call: TRBV6-5

cdr3_aa: CSARAPMNTEAFF
d_call: -
v_call: TRBV20-1

cdr3_aa: CASDTGGAPNYGYTF
d_call: TRBD1
v_call: TRBV6-1

cdr3_aa: CASSWDNSGANVLTF
d_call: -
v_call: TRBV6-2/TRBV6-3

cdr3_aa: CASSERWRAGANVLTF
d_call: -
v_call: TRBV2

cdr3_aa: CSARTDRPNSPLHF
d_call: TRBD1
v_call: TRBV20-1

cdr3_aa: CASSFHRGLQETQYF
d_call: -
v_call: TRBV5-1

cdr3_aa: CSARDGRVGETQYF
d_call: -
v_call: TRBV20-1

cdr3_aa: CASSTRTSGRYNEQFF
d_call: TRBD2
v_call: TRBV5-1

cdr3_aa: CASSLGKGATNTEAFF
d_call: -
v_call: TRBV5-1

cdr3_aa: CASSRDRTFYGYGYTF
d_call: TRBD1
v_call: TRBV28

cdr3_aa: CSVATSGSAGREQYF
d_call: TRBD2
v_call: TRBV29-1

cdr3_aa: CASRFEEGSPLHF
d_call: -
v_call: TRBV5-1

cdr3_aa: CASSPDSYNSPLHF
d_call: -
v_call: TRBV12-3/TRBV12-4

cdr3_aa: CASRTGAAGSYEQYF
d_call: TRBD1
v_call: TRBV5-1